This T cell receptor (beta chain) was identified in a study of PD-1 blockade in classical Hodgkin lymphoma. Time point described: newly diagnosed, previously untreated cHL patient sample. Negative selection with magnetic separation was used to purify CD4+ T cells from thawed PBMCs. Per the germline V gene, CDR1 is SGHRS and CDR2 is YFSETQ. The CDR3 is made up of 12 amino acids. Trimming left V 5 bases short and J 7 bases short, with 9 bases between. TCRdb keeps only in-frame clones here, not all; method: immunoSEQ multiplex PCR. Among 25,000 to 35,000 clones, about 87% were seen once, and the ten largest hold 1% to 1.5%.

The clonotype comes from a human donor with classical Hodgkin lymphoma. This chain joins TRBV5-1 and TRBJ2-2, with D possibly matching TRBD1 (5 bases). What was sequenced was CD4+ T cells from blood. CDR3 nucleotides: TGCGCCAGCAGACCGCAGGGCGGGGAGCTGTTTTTT. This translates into CASRPQGGELFF. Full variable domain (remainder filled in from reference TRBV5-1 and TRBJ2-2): KAGVTQTPRYLIKTRGQQVTLSCSPISGHRSVSWYQQTPGQGLQFLFEYFSETQRNKGNFPGRFSGRQFSNSRSEMNVSTLELGDSALYLCASRPQGGELFFGEGSRLTVL.